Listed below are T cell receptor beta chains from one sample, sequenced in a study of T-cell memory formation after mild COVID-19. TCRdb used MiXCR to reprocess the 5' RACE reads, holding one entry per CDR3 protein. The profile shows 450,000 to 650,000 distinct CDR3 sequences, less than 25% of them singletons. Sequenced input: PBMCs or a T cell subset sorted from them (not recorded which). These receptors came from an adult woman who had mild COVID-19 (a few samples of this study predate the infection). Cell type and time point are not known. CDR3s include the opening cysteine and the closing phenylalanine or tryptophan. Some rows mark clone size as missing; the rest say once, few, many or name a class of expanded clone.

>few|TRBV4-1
CASSIRGGDQPQHF
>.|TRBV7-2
CASSPTSEGAQYF
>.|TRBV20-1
CSASDGNQPQHF
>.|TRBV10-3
CAISEEGLSTDTQYF
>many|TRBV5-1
CASSFDSSYEQYF
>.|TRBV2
CASSELVTSGSIEQFF
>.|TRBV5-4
CASSLGYGIGQFF
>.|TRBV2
CASSEGGWGYTF
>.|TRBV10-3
CAISYKVPTEAFF
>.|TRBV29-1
CSAAGTSEYSSYNEQFF
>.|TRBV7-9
CASRWARRGTGELFF
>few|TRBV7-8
CASSYDQTDTQYF
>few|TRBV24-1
CATSDPGGGLDEQFF
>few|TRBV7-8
CASSLWVRRGETQYF
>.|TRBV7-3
CASSLDRGADTQYF
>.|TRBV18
CASRTPGTGELFF
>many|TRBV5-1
CASSSGTGGEKLFF
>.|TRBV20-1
CSASGPGGLIEQFF
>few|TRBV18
CASSSGVGSGDTQYF
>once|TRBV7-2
CASSSYSGGSTGELFF
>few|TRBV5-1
CASSLARRNTEAFF
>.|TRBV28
CASSFGFFREQFF
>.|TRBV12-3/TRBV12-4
CASSRWEGPLIEQFF
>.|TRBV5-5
CASSFDLGTEAFF
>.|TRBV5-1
CASRVSNSGNQPQHF
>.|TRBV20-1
CSARDRPRLTNTEAFF
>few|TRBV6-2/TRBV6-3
CASSYLAGDPAQYF
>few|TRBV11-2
CASSLGGRNNEQFF
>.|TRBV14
CASSPIWAQEYGYTF
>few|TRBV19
CASSSTLAGARYEQYF
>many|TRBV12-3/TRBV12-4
CASSFDAGSSYEQYF
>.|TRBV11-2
CASSLEPPSYEQYF
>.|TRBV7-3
CASGTNRDTEAFF
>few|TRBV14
CASSQGLNYGYTF
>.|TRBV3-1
CASSQLDRGEAFF
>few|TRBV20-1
CSARGQNFLNEQFF
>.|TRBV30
CAWSNRGRYEQYF
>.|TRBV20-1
CSAPHLTGVMGRESQHF
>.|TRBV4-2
CASSQGTSPFF
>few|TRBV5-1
CASSTSTGTYNEQFF
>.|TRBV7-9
CASSSQGALVETQYF
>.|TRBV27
CASSRLNQLETQYF